One and the same sample provided the 11 T cell receptor beta chains below, sequenced in a study of cytomegalovirus exposure and HLA in healthy donors. Researchers ran the PCR with 60 Vbeta and 13 Jbeta primers. Produced via immunoSEQ multiplex PCR; TCRdb's table is partial and in-frame only. The table lists 140,000 to 150,000 clones, approximately 88% of them singletons. Sequencing was performed on PBMCs. The receptor source for this set is a woman in her thirties or forties in good health and CMV-seronegative.

This chain joins TRBV5-1 and TRBJ2-1, with TRBD2 identical over 11 bases. Germline-derived CDR1 and CDR2 are SGHRS and YFSETQ. The CDR3 covers 14 residues. V lost 5 bases to trimming and J lost 4 bases; unmatched junction nucleotides: 2. CDR3 DNA: TGCGCCAGCAGGGGACTAGCGGCTTACAATGAGCAGTTCTTC. Translation: CASRGLAAYNEQFF.

The J gene is TRBJ1-4, the V gene TRBV28; possibly TRBD1 for D (5 bases). The CDR3 covers 15 residues. The germline gives CDR1 MDHEN, CDR2 SYDVKM. V lost 3 bases, J lost 3 bases, and 11 bases lay in between. The CDR3 DNA follows: TGTGCCAGCAGTTTCCAACAGGCCTCTAATGAAAAACTGTTTTTT. Its translation is CASSFQQASNEKLFF.

CDR3 amino acids: CASSLATSGRIYEQYF. CDR3 nucleotide sequence: TGCGCCAGCAGCTTGGCGACTAGCGGGAGGATCTACGAGCAGTACTTC. The chain is built from TRBV5-1 and TRBJ2-7, with 13 nucleotides matching TRBD2. Unmatched junction bases numbered 3, after V lost 0 bases and J lost 3 bases. The CDR3 contains 16 residues. Germline loops: CDR1 SGHRS, CDR2 YFSETQ.

This clone was seen a few times. The J gene is TRBJ1-1, the V gene TRBV2, with TRBD1 as a possible D gene (6 bases). The V gene lost 3 bases and the J gene lost 2 bases, with 10 bases spanning the gap. The germline gives CDR1 SNHLY, CDR2 FYNNEI. This CDR3 comprises 14 residues. CDR3 protein: CASSDGRGNTEAFF. CDR3 sequence (DNA): TGTGCCAGCAGTGATGGCAGGGGTAACACTGAAGCTTTCTTT. Full variable domain (missing parts from reference TRBV2 and TRBJ1-1): EPEVTQTPSHQVTQMGQEVILRCVPISNHLYFYWYRQILGQKVEFLVSFYNNEISEKSEIFDDQFSVERPDGSNFTLKIRSTKLEDSAMYFCASSDGRGNTEAFFGQGTRLTVV.

The table lists this clone with a count of one. At one end the junction does not follow the germline gene, possibly because of a read error. This chain links TRBV7-9 with TRBJ1-1; D is possibly TRBD1 (5 bases). This CDR3 spans 13 amino acids. Germline CDR1 reads SEHNR; CDR2 reads FQNEAQ (reference sequence). This CDR3 reads CSSSFSKGTEAFF. In DNA, the CDR3 is TGTTCCAGCAGCTTCTCGAAGGGGACTGAAGCTTTCTTT.

The V gene is TRBV6-1, the J gene TRBJ1-2, with D possibly matching TRBD1 (5 bases). CDR3 size: 11 residues. V was shortened by 8 bases and J by 3 bases, with 7 bases between the two germline ends. Germline V lookup: CDR1 MNHNS, CDR2 SASEGT. The CDR3 bases are TGTGCCAGCGGGGACTACTATGGCTACACCTTC. It codes for CASGDYYGYTF.

In its sample, this clone was seen once. The chain uses TRBV15 and TRBJ2-1; no firm D call. Between the trimmed V and J ends, which lost 5 bases and 15 bases, there was a span of 23 bases. Germline CDR1 LNHNV, CDR2 YYDKDF (reference sequence). The CDR3 has 14 amino acids. The CDR3 loop is CATSAFSPVGDGFF. DNA of the CDR3: TGTGCCACCAGCGCCTTCAGCCCCGTTGGAGACGGGTTCTTC.

This CDR3 reads CASSLGLVTYEQYF. CDR3 nucleotides: TGTGCCAGCAGCTTGGGGCTAGTAACTTACGAGCAGTACTTC. The chain combines TRBV5-6 with TRBJ2-7; D unresolved. Germline assignment: CDR1 SGHDT and CDR2 YYEEEE. The CDR3 contains 14 residues. V lost 0 bases and J 4 bases, leaving 11 bases between the germline ends.

V and J are TRBV10-1 and TRBJ2-7, with no clear D. Germline CDR1 is WNHNN and CDR2 is SYGVQD (reference sequence). The V end lost 4 bases, the J end lost 0 bases, and 19 bases lay between the germline ends. The CDR3 has 17 amino acids. CDR3 sequence: CASSGGSTRRSSYEQYF. The CDR3 DNA sequence: TGCGCCAGCAGTGGTGGCAGTACTCGTAGGAGCTCCTACGAGCAGTACTTC.

The chain carries TRBV2 and TRBJ2-7, with TRBD1 as a possible D gene (6 bases). The CDR3 loop spans 14 amino acids. Trimming pared 6 bases from V and 4 bases from J, leaving 16 bases between. CDR1 and CDR2 from the germline V gene are SNHLY and FYNNEI. The CDR3 protein is CASSLQGEGYEQYF. In nucleotides, the CDR3 is TGTGCCAGCAGCCTACAGGGCGAAGGATACGAGCAGTACTTC. The full variable domain, its missing parts supplied by reference TRBV2 and TRBJ2-7, is EPEVTQTPSHQVTQMGQEVILRCVPISNHLYFYWYRQILGQKVEFLVSFYNNEISEKSEIFDDQFSVERPDGSNFTLKIRSTKLEDSAMYFCASSLQGEGYEQYFGPGTRLTVT.

Remarks on this clone: At the DNA level, this CDR3 is encoded by other sequences in the same sample as well. The rearrangement uses TRBV28 and TRBJ2-7; D is perhaps TRBD1 (6 bases). V was shortened by 5 bases and J by 5 bases, with 10 bases between the two germline ends. The CDR3 is 12 residues long. The germline V gene has CDR1 MDHEN and CDR2 SYDVKM. The chain's CDR3 is CASSTGLNEQYF. The CDR3 DNA is TGTGCCAGCAGTACAGGGCTGAACGAGCAGTACTTC.